What follows describes a single T cell receptor (beta chain). As yet, its antigen is unknown. It was one heparinised blood draw, averaging approximately 100 mL, that each donor gave. Post-sort purity exceeded 95% for all sorted populations. Expressed TCRB transcripts were sequenced after all isolated RNA was converted to cDNA. Profiled with immunoSEQ multiplex PCR; TCRdb holds only in-frame clones, not every one. The table shows a few hundred thousand clones, with about 15% occurring only once. The sample belongs to a study of beta chain features in type 1 diabetes. Study observations and caveats: Significant though moderate, a shortening of TCRB CDR3s appeared in all four CD4+ subsets of Type 1 diabetes patients. Insertions at VDJ junctions were less frequent in type 1 diabetes patients. These patients also deleted more nucleotides at the same junctions.

Germline values: CDR1 SGDLS, CDR2 YYNGEE. The CDR3 has 15 residues. V lost 3 bases and J 0 bases, leaving 13 bases between the germline ends. The TCR was taken from a man younger than 45 in good health. The chain joins TRBV9 to TRBJ2-7, with D uncertain. The sample taken for sequencing was naive CD4+ T cells from blood. CDR3 protein: CASSEGRKSSYEQYF. The CDR3 bases are TGTGCCAGCAGCGAGGGCAGGAAATCCTCCTACGAGCAGTACTTC.